Listed below are T cell receptor beta chains from one sample, sequenced in a study of T-cell reconstitution after alpha-beta-depleted transplantation in children. MiXCR, run by TCRdb on the PCR reads, gives a single entry per CDR3 protein. The sample yields hundreds of thousands of distinct CDR3 sequences, roughly 7.7% seen once. The material was PBMCs, mostly from graft donor cells, obtained 180 days after TCRalphabeta/CD19-depleted stem cell transplant. Every receptor here comes from a male patient younger than 18 who had a stem cell transplant for acute lymphoblastic leukemia, so the T cells may come from the graft donor. The CDR3 runs from the conserved cysteine through the conserved F or W. The order of the fields is D gene, clone size, V gene, J gene, CDR3 protein, CDR3 DNA. D genes are given only for firm matches. Clone size is given as once, few or many counts, or a class when the clone is expanded.

d_call: TRBD1
clone_size: many
v_call: TRBV6-2/TRBV6-3
j_call: TRBJ1-5
cdr3_aa: CASSLDQGAAQPQHF
cdr3_nt: TGTGCCAGCAGTTTGGACCAGGGGGCTGCGCAGCCCCAGCATTTT

d_call: .
clone_size: many
v_call: TRBV23-1
j_call: TRBJ1-6
cdr3_aa: CASRTASPLHF
cdr3_nt: TGCGCCAGCAGGACAGCGTCACCCCTCCACTTT

d_call: TRBD1
clone_size: many
v_call: TRBV2
j_call: TRBJ2-3
cdr3_aa: CASSGPGQGLGGTDTQYF
cdr3_nt: TGTGCCAGCAGTGGCCCGGGACAGGGGCTAGGGGGCACAGATACGCAGTATTTT

d_call: .
clone_size: many
v_call: TRBV12-3/TRBV12-4
j_call: TRBJ1-6
cdr3_aa: CASSPSPGEGYNSPLHF
cdr3_nt: TGTGCCAGCAGTCCTAGCCCAGGGGAAGGGTATAATTCACCCCTCCACTTT

d_call: .
clone_size: many
v_call: TRBV12-3/TRBV12-4
j_call: TRBJ2-7
cdr3_aa: CASSLARRSLSSYEQYF
cdr3_nt: TGTGCCAGCAGTTTAGCGCGTCGTTCGCTCAGCTCCTACGAGCAGTACTTC

d_call: TRBD2
clone_size: many
v_call: TRBV7-2
j_call: TRBJ2-3
cdr3_aa: CASSRRGGGTDTQYF
cdr3_nt: TGTGCCAGCAGCCGCCGGGGGGGCGGCACAGATACGCAGTATTTT

d_call: TRBD2
clone_size: many
v_call: TRBV18
j_call: TRBJ2-7
cdr3_aa: CASSPGGGEQYF
cdr3_nt: TGTGCCAGCTCACCCGGCGGGGGCGAGCAGTACTTC

d_call: TRBD1
clone_size: many
v_call: TRBV9
j_call: TRBJ2-5
cdr3_aa: CASSEGDSQETQYF
cdr3_nt: TGTGCCAGCAGCGAGGGGGACAGTCAAGAGACCCAGTACTTC

d_call: .
clone_size: many
v_call: TRBV12-3/TRBV12-4
j_call: TRBJ1-5
cdr3_aa: CASSSSGPQHF
cdr3_nt: TGTGCCAGCAGCTCGTCAGGGCCCCAGCATTTT

d_call: TRBD1
clone_size: many
v_call: TRBV20-1
j_call: TRBJ1-2
cdr3_aa: CSATRQGNSGYTF
cdr3_nt: TGCAGTGCTACCCGACAGGGTAATAGCGGCTACACCTTC

d_call: .
clone_size: many
v_call: TRBV5-1
j_call: TRBJ2-1
cdr3_aa: CASTRQPPLNEQFF
cdr3_nt: TGCGCCAGCACTCGACAGCCACCCCTCAATGAGCAGTTCTTC

d_call: .
clone_size: many
v_call: TRBV12-3/TRBV12-4
j_call: TRBJ2-1
cdr3_aa: CASSFIGTFNNEQFF
cdr3_nt: TGTGCCAGCAGTTTTATCGGGACTTTTAACAATGAGCAGTTCTTC

d_call: .
clone_size: many
v_call: TRBV5-1
j_call: TRBJ2-1
cdr3_aa: CASRGLSSYNEQFF
cdr3_nt: TGCGCCAGCAGGGGTCTTAGCTCCTACAATGAGCAGTTCTTC

d_call: TRBD1
clone_size: many
v_call: TRBV4-1
j_call: TRBJ1-5
cdr3_aa: CASSPRTGSGMNQPQHF
cdr3_nt: TGCGCCAGCAGCCCCAGGACAGGGAGTGGGATGAATCAGCCCCAGCATTTT

d_call: .
clone_size: many
v_call: TRBV3-1
j_call: TRBJ1-6
cdr3_aa: CASSQAGPSPLHF
cdr3_nt: TGTGCCAGCAGCCAAGCAGGCCCTTCACCCCTCCACTTT

d_call: .
clone_size: many
v_call: TRBV5-1
j_call: TRBJ1-2
cdr3_aa: CASSLLQGDYGYTF
cdr3_nt: TGCGCCAGCAGCTTGCTGCAGGGAGACTATGGCTACACCTTC